Listed below are T cell receptor beta chains from one sample, sequenced in a study of blood T cell repertoires in COVID-19. Method: immunoSEQ multiplex PCR; TCRdb's copy keeps in-frame clones and lacks some. The table includes approximately 62,000 clones, 76% detected once. Sequenced material: peripheral blood. The receptor set was obtained from a woman aged 50 to 60 with active or convalescent COVID-19. Each CDR3 is given with its conserved first and last residue. Fields, in order: V gene, J gene, D gene, clone size, CDR3 protein, CDR3 DNA. D genes are given only for firm matches. Some rows mark clone size as missing; the rest say once, few, many or name a class of expanded clone.

V: TRBV7-2
J: TRBJ1-1
D: TRBD1
size: .
CDR3: CASSLVGTDMNTEAFF
DNA: TGTGCCAGCAGCTTAGTTGGGACAGACATGAACACTGAAGCTTTCTTT

V: TRBV12-3/TRBV12-4
J: TRBJ1-5
D: .
size: .
CDR3: CASSIQGFQPQHF
DNA: TGTGCCAGCAGCATACAGGGTTTCCAGCCCCAGCATTTT

V: TRBV24-1
J: TRBJ1-5
D: .
size: .
CDR3: CATSDPGTSARPQHF
DNA: TGTGCCACCAGTGACCCAGGGACATCCGCCCGGCCCCAGCATTTT

V: TRBV30
J: TRBJ1-2
D: TRBD1
size: .
CDR3: CAWSAGQGEAGYGYTF
DNA: TGTGCCTGGAGTGCGGGACAGGGGGAAGCTGGCTATGGCTACACCTTC

V: TRBV27
J: TRBJ1-2
D: .
size: .
CDR3: CASSLGGEYGYTF
DNA: TGTGCCAGCAGTTTGGGGGGGGAGTATGGCTACACCTTC

V: TRBV24-1
J: TRBJ2-2
D: .
size: few
CDR3: CATRGLGGELFF
DNA: TGTGCCACCAGGGGGCTGGGCGGGGAGCTGTTTTTT

V: TRBV18
J: TRBJ2-5
D: TRBD2
size: .
CDR3: CASSPPSGQETQYF
DNA: TGTGCCAGCTCACCACCTAGCGGGCAAGAGACCCAGTACTTC

V: TRBV14
J: TRBJ2-7
D: TRBD2
size: few
CDR3: CASSQGRGGIYEQYF
DNA: TGTGCCAGCAGCCAAGGGAGGGGAGGGATCTACGAGCAGTACTTC

V: TRBV18
J: TRBJ1-2
D: .
size: .
CDR3: CASSPVGANYGYTF
DNA: TGTGCCAGCTCACCAGTAGGGGCTAACTATGGCTACACCTTC

V: TRBV4-2
J: TRBJ1-2
D: .
size: .
CDR3: CASSPAPGVRYGYTF
DNA: TGTGCCAGCAGCCCCGCCCCAGGGGTTCGCTATGGCTACACCTTC

V: TRBV30
J: TRBJ2-7
D: TRBD2
size: .
CDR3: CASSGRRLYEQYF
DNA: TGTGCCTCCAGCGGGAGAAGGTTGTACGAGCAGTACTTC

V: TRBV27
J: TRBJ2-3
D: .
size: .
CDR3: CASSSGDTQYF
DNA: TGTGCCAGCAGTTCCGGGGATACGCAGTATTTT

V: TRBV9
J: TRBJ1-2
D: .
size: once
CDR3: CASSDGRSYGYTF
DNA: TGTGCCAGCAGCGATGGGAGAAGCTATGGCTACACCTTC

V: TRBV7-9
J: TRBJ2-1
D: TRBD2
size: .
CDR3: CASSQLGQGGLADYNEQFF
DNA: TGTGCCAGCAGTCAACTCGGTCAGGGTGGACTAGCGGATTACAATGAGCAGTTCTTC

V: TRBV6-2/TRBV6-3
J: TRBJ2-1
D: TRBD2
size: once
CDR3: CASSYTSGLPPEFF
DNA: TGTGCCAGCAGTTACACTAGCGGGTTGCCCCCGGAGTTCTTC

V: TRBV7-2
J: TRBJ2-7
D: .
size: .
CDR3: CASSQMGASYEQYF
DNA: TGTGCCAGCAGCCAGATGGGGGCCTCCTACGAGCAGTACTTC

V: TRBV4-1
J: TRBJ2-1
D: TRBD2
size: .
CDR3: CASSALAGGNEQFF
DNA: TGCGCCAGCAGCGCCCTAGCGGGGGGCAATGAGCAGTTCTTC

V: TRBV9
J: TRBJ2-7
D: TRBD2
size: .
CDR3: CASSPSGRSYEQYF
DNA: TGTGCCAGCAGCCCTAGCGGGAGATCCTACGAGCAGTACTTC

V: TRBV28
J: TRBJ2-7
D: .
size: .
CDR3: CASSNRGIRPPYEQYF
DNA: TGTGCCAGCAGTAACCGCGGGATTAGACCACCCTACGAGCAGTACTTC

V: TRBV5-1
J: TRBJ2-5
D: .
size: .
CDR3: CASSLQNEETQYF
DNA: TGCGCCAGCAGCCTCCAGAATGAAGAGACCCAGTACTTC

V: TRBV6-1
J: TRBJ2-7
D: TRBD1
size: .
CDR3: CASSGDRVRDFYEQYF
DNA: TGTGCCAGCAGTGGAGACAGGGTGAGGGATTTTTACGAGCAGTACTTC

V: TRBV5-1
J: TRBJ2-7
D: TRBD1
size: .
CDR3: CASRLGQGYEQYF
DNA: TGCGCCAGCCGCCTGGGACAGGGCTACGAGCAGTACTTC

V: TRBV2
J: TRBJ1-5
D: .
size: .
CDR3: CTSSGQGLDQPQHF
DNA: TGTACCAGCAGTGGGCAGGGTTTGGATCAGCCCCAGCATTTT

V: TRBV6-1
J: TRBJ1-2
D: .
size: .
CDR3: CASSEFGGRAGYGYTF
DNA: TGTGCCAGCAGTGAATTCGGGGGGCGGGCCGGCTATGGCTACACCTTC

V: TRBV4-3
J: TRBJ1-2
D: .
size: few
CDR3: CASSPTSSQYYGYTF
DNA: TGCGCCAGCAGCCCAACATCATCTCAATACTATGGCTACACCTTC

V: TRBV30
J: TRBJ2-7
D: .
size: few
CDR3: CAWSVKQRPEQYF
DNA: TGTGCCTGGAGTGTAAAGCAGCGACCCGAGCAGTACTTC

V: TRBV5-5
J: TRBJ1-3
D: .
size: medium-sized
CDR3: CASSLWASSGNTIYF
DNA: TGTGCCAGCAGCTTGTGGGCCAGCTCTGGAAACACCATATATTTT

V: TRBV6-2/TRBV6-3
J: TRBJ1-5
D: TRBD1
size: .
CDR3: CASSQGGSNQPQHF
DNA: TGTGCCAGCAGTCAGGGGGGTAGCAATCAGCCCCAGCATTTT

V: TRBV6-2/TRBV6-3
J: TRBJ1-5
D: .
size: once
CDR3: CASSYSSWGNQPQHF
DNA: TGTGCCAGCAGTTATAGCAGCTGGGGCAATCAGCCCCAGCATTTT

V: TRBV19
J: TRBJ2-7
D: TRBD1
size: .
CDR3: CASSPGTGLEQYF
DNA: TGTGCCAGTAGCCCCGGGACAGGGCTCGAGCAGTACTTC

V: TRBV30
J: TRBJ2-2
D: .
size: .
CDR3: CAWKVGESTGELFF
DNA: TGTGCCTGGAAGGTCGGGGAGAGCACCGGGGAGCTGTTTTTT

V: TRBV5-1
J: TRBJ1-4
D: .
size: .
CDR3: CASSFDEKLFF
DNA: TGCGCCAGCAGCTTCGATGAAAAACTGTTTTTT

V: TRBV15
J: TRBJ1-5
D: TRBD1
size: .
CDR3: CATSSRTGAFNQPQHF
DNA: TGTGCCACCAGCTCACGGACAGGGGCCTTCAATCAGCCCCAGCATTTT

V: TRBV19
J: TRBJ2-5
D: .
size: .
CDR3: CASSITGRETQYF
DNA: TGTGCCAGTAGTATAACGGGGAGAGAGACCCAGTACTTC

V: TRBV6-5
J: TRBJ1-4
D: .
size: .
CDR3: CASSVNEKLFF
DNA: TGTGCCAGCAGCGTAAATGAAAAACTGTTTTTT

V: TRBV2
J: TRBJ2-7
D: .
size: .
CDR3: CASSEDRDSYEQYF
DNA: TGTGCCAGCAGTGAAGACAGGGACTCCTACGAGCAGTACTTC

V: TRBV10-3
J: TRBJ1-1
D: .
size: .
CDR3: CATTGVLNTEAFF
DNA: TGTGCCACCACGGGGGTTTTGAACACTGAAGCTTTCTTT

V: TRBV5-1
J: TRBJ2-7
D: TRBD2
size: .
CDR3: CASSRSGTSGPYEQYF
DNA: TGCGCCAGCTCTCGGTCGGGGACTAGCGGGCCCTACGAGCAGTACTTC

V: TRBV19
J: TRBJ2-3
D: TRBD2
size: .
CDR3: CASSPGGTITDTQYF
DNA: TGTGCCAGTAGTCCCGGGGGGACTATCACAGATACGCAGTATTTT

V: TRBV7-3
J: TRBJ2-3
D: .
size: .
CDR3: CASSLTPGSPGSTDTQYF
DNA: TGTGCCAGCAGCTTAACCCCGGGATCCCCTGGCAGCACAGATACGCAGTATTTT

V: TRBV5-1
J: TRBJ1-1
D: TRBD1
size: few
CDR3: CASRTGYGAGEAFF
DNA: TGCGCCAGCAGGACAGGGTATGGGGCAGGTGAAGCTTTCTTT

V: TRBV4-2
J: TRBJ2-5
D: TRBD2
size: few
CDR3: CASSQELAGGPDQETQYF
DNA: TGTGCCAGCAGCCAAGAACTAGCGGGAGGGCCGGACCAAGAGACCCAGTACTTC

V: TRBV19
J: TRBJ1-2
D: .
size: .
CDR3: CASSMRQNYTF
DNA: TGTGCCAGTAGTATGAGGCAGAACTACACCTTC

V: TRBV9
J: TRBJ1-3
D: TRBD1
size: .
CDR3: CASSAGTGVGNTIYF
DNA: TGTGCCAGCAGTGCCGGGACAGGGGTTGGAAACACCATATATTTT

V: TRBV7-3
J: TRBJ2-2
D: .
size: few
CDR3: CASSLFRSTGELFF
DNA: TGTGCCAGCAGCTTATTCAGGTCGACCGGGGAGCTGTTTTTT

V: TRBV10-3
J: TRBJ1-5
D: .
size: .
CDR3: CATTVRGDQPQHF
DNA: TGTGCCACCACCGTTCGGGGGGATCAGCCCCAGCATTTT

V: TRBV6-2/TRBV6-3
J: TRBJ1-1
D: .
size: .
CDR3: CASSYQQVPSLNTEAFF
DNA: TGTGCCAGCAGTTACCAACAGGTTCCGAGTTTGAACACTGAAGCTTTCTTT

V: TRBV10-3
J: TRBJ2-1
D: TRBD2
size: once
CDR3: CAIKEGGSYNEQFF
DNA: TGTGCCATCAAAGAAGGCGGGAGTTACAATGAGCAGTTCTTC